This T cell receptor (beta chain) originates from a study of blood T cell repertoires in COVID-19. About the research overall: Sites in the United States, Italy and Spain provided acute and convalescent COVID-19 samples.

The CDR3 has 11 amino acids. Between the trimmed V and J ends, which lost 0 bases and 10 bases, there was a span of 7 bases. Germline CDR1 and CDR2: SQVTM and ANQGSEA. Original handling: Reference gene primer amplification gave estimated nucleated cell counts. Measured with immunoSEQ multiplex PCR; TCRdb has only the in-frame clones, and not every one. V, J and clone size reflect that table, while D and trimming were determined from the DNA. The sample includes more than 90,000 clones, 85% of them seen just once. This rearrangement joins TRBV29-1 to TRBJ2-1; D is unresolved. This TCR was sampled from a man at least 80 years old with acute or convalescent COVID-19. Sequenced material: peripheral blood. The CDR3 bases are TGCAGCGTTGAAGATGTAAGCGAGCAGTTCTTC. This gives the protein CSVEDVSEQFF.